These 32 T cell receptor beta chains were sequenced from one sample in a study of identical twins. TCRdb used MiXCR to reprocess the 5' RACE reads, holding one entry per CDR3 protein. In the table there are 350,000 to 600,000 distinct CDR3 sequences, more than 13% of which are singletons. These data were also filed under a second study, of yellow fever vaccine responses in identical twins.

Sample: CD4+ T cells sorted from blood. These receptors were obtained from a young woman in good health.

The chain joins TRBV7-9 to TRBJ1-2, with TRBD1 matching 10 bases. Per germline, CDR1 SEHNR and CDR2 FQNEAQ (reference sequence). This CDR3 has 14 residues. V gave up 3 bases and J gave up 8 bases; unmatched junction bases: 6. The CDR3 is CASSLRQGAEGYTF. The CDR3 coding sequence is TGTGCCAGCAGCTTGAGACAGGGGGCTGAGGGCTACACCTTC.

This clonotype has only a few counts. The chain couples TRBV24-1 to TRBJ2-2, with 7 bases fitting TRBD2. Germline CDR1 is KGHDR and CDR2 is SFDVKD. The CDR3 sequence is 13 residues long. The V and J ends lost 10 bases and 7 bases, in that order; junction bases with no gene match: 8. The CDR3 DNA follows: TGTGCCACGGGAGGGAGACTACACGGGGAGCTGTTTTTT. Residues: CATGGRLHGELFF.

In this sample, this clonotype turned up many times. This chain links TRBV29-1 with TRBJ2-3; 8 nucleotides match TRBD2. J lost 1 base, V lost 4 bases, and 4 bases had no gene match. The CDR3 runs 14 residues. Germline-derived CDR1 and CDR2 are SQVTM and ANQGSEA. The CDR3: CSVVLAGRTDTQYF. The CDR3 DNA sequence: TGCAGCGTTGTCTTAGCGGGACGCACAGATACGCAGTATTTT.

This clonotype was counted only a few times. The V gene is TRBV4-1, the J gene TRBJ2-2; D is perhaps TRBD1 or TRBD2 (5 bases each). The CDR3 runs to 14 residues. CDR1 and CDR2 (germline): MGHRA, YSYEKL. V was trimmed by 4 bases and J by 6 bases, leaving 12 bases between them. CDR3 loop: CASSPRGESGELFF. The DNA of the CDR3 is TGCGCCAGCAGCCCCCGAGGGGAATCCGGGGAGCTGTTTTTT.

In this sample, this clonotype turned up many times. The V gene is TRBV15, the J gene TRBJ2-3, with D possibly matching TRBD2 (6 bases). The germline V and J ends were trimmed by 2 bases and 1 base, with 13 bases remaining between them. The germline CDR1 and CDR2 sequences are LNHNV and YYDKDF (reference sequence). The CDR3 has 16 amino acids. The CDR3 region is CATSRPWGGGTDTQYF. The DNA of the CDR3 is TGTGCCACCAGCAGACCGTGGGGAGGCGGCACAGATACGCAGTATTTT.

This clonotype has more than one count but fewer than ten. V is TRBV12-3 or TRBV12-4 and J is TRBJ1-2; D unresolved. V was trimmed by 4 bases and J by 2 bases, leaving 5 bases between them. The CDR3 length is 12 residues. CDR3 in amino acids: CASSSYNYGYTF. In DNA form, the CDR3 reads TGTGCCAGCAGTTCGTACAACTATGGCTACACCTTC.

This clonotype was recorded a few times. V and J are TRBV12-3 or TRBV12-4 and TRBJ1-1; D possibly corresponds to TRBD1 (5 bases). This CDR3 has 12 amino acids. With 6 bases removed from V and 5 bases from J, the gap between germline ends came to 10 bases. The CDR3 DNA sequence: TGTGCCAGCAGCCCAGGGTATACTGAAGCTTTCTTT. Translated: CASSPGYTEAFF.

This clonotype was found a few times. The CDR3 is CSVQGLAAFNEQFF. The CDR3 DNA follows: TGCAGTGTCCAGGGACTAGCAGCTTTCAATGAGCAGTTCTTC. This chain links TRBV20-1 with TRBJ2-1, with 9 bases identical to TRBD2. CDR3 length: 14 residues. Looked up from germline, CDR1 is DFQATT and CDR2 is SNEGSKA (reference sequence). V trimming: 7 bases; J trimming: 6 bases; junction bases outside the gene matches: 10.

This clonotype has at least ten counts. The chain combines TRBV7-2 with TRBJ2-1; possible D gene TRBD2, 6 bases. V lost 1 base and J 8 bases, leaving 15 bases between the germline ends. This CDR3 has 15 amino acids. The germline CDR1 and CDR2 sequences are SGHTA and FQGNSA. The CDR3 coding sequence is TGTGCCAGCAGCTTAGGGCGGGGTAAGGCAGATGAGCAGTTCTTC. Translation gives CASSLGRGKADEQFF.

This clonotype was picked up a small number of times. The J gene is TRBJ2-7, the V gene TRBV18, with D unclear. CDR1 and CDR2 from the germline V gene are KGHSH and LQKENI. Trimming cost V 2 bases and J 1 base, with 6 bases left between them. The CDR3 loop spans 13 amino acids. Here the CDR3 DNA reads TGTGCCAGCTCACCAGGGAAGTCCTACGAGCAGTACTTC. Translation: CASSPGKSYEQYF.

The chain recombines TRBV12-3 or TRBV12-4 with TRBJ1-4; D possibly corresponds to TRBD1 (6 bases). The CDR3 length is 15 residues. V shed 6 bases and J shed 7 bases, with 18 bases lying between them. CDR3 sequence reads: CASRVAGAEGEKLFF. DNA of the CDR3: TGTGCCAGCAGGGTTGCAGGGGCCGAGGGTGAAAAACTGTTTTTT.

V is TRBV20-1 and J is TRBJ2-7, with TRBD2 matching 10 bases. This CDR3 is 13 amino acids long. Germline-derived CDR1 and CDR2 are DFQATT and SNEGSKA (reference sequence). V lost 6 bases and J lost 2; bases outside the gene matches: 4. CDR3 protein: CSAESGRAYEQYF. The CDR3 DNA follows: TGCAGTGCCGAGAGCGGGAGGGCCTACGAGCAGTACTTC.

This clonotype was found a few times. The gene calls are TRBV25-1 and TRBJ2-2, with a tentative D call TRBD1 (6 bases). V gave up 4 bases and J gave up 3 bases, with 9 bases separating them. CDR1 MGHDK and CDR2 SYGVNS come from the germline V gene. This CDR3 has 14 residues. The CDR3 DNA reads TGTGCCAGCAGTGGGGCAGGGGACACCGGGGAGCTGTTTTTT. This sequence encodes CASSGAGDTGELFF.

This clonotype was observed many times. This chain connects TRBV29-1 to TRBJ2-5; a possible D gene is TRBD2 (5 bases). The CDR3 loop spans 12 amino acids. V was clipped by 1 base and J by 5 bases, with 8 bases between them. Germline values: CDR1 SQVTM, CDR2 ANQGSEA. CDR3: CSVEVPGETQYF. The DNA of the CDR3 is TGCAGCGTTGAAGTCCCGGGGGAGACCCAGTACTTC.

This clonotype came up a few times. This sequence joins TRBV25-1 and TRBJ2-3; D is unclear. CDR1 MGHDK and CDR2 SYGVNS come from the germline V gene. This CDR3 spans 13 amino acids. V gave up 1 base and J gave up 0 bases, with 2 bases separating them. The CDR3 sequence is CASSEFSTDTQYF. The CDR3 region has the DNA TGTGCCAGCAGTGAATTTAGCACAGATACGCAGTATTTT.

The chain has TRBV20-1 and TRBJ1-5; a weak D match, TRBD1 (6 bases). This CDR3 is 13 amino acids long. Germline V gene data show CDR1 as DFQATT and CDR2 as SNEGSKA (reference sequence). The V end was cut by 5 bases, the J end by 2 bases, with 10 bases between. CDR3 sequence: CSARTGRNQPQHF. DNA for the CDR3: TGCAGTGCTCGTACAGGGCGCAATCAGCCCCAGCATTTT.

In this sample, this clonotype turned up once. Written as DNA, the CDR3 is TGTGCCAGTCACGGGTATCTGATCGAGGAGCAGTACTTC. Translation gives CASHGYLIEEQYF. The chain combines TRBV6-1 with TRBJ2-7; D gene unclear. Deletions cut 9 bases from V and 7 bases from J, with 19 bases between. The CDR3 contains 13 residues. Looked up from germline, CDR1 is MNHNS and CDR2 is SASEGT.

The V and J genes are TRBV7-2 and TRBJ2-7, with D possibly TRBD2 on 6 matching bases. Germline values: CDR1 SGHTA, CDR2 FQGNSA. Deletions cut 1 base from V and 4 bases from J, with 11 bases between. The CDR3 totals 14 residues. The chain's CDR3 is CASSLVGGMYEQYF. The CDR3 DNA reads TGTGCCAGCAGCTTAGTCGGGGGAATGTACGAGCAGTACTTC.

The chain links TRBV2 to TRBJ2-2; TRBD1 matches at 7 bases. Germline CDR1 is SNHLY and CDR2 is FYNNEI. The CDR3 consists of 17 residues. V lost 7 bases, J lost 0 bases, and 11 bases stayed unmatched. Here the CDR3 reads CASTLALQGANTGELFF. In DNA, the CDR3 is TGTGCCAGCACCCTCGCACTTCAGGGGGCGAACACCGGGGAGCTGTTTTTT.

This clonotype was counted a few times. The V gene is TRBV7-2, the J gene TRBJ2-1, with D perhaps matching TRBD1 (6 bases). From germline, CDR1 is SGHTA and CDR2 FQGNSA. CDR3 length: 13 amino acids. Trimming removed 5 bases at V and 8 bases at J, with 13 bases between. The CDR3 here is CASSLRGKYEQFF. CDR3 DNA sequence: TGTGCCAGCAGCCTAAGGGGGAAGTATGAGCAGTTCTTC. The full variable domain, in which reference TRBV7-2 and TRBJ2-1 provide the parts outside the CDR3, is GAGVSQSPSNKVTEKGKDVELRCDPISGHTALYWYRQSLGQGLEFLIYFQGNSAPDKSGLPSDRFSAERTGGSVSTLTIQRTQQEDSAVYLCASSLRGKYEQFFGPGTRLTVL.

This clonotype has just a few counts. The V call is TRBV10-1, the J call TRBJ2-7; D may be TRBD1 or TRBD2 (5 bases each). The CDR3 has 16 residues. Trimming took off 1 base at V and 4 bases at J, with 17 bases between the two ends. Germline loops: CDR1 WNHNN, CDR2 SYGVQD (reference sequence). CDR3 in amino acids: CASSEYGGDPIYEQYF. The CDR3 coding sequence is TGCGCCAGCAGTGAGTATGGGGGAGACCCTATTTACGAGCAGTACTTC.

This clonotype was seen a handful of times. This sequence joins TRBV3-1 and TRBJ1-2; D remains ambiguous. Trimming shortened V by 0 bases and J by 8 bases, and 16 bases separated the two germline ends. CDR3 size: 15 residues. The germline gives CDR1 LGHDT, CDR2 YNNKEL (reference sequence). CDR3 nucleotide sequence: TGTGCCAGCAGCCAAGATCTCATAGCTCTCCAAGGCTACACCTTC. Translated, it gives CASSQDLIALQGYTF. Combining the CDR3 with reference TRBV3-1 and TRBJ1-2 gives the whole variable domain DTAVSQTPKYLVTQMGNDKSIKCEQNLGHDTMYWYKQDSKKFLKIMFSYNNKELIINETVPNRFSPKSPDKAHLNLHINSLELGDSAVYFCASSQDLIALQGYTFGSGTRLTVV.

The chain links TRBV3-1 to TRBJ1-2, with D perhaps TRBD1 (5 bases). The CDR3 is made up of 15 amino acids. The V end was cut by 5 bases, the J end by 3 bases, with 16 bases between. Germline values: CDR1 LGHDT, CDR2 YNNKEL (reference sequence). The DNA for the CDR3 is TGTGCCAGCAGCGCCCGGGGGGAGCGGGACTATGGCTACACCTTC. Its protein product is CASSARGERDYGYTF.

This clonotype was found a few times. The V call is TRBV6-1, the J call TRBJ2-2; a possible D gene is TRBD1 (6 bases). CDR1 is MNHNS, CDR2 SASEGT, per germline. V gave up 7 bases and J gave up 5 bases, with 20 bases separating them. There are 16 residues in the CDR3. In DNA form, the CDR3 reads TGTGCCAGCAATCGACAGGCTTCGGCCCCTACCGGGGAGCTGTTTTTT. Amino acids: CASNRQASAPTGELFF.

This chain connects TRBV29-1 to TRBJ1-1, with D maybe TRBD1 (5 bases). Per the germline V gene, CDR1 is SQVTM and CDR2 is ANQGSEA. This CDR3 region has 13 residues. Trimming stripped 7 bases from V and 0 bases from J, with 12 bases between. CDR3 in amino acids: CSGSEGMNTEAFF. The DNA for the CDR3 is TGCAGCGGTTCGGAGGGGATGAACACTGAAGCTTTCTTT.

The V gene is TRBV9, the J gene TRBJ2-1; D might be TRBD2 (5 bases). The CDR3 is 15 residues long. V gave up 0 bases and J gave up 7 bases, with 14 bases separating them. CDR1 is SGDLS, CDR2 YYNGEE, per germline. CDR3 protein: CASSVVGVGWNEQFF. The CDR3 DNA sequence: TGTGCCAGCAGCGTAGTGGGAGTTGGATGGAATGAGCAGTTCTTC.

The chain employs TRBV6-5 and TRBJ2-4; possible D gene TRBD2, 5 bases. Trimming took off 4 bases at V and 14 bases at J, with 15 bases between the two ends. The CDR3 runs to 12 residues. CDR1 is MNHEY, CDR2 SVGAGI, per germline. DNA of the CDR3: TGTGCCAGCAGTTCCCGGACTGGTGTGAAGTACTTC. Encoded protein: CASSSRTGVKYF.

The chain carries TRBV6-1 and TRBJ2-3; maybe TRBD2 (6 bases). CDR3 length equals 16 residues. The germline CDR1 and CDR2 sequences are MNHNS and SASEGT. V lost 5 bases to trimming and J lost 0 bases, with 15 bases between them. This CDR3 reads CASSPWGDSSTDTQYF. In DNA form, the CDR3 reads TGTGCCAGCAGTCCTTGGGGGGACTCTAGCACAGATACGCAGTATTTT.

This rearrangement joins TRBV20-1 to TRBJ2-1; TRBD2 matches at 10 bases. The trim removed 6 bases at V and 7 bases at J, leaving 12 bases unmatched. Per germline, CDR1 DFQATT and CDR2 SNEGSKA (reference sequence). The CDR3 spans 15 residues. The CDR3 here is CSAMGTSVGDNEQFF. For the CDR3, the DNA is TGCAGTGCGATGGGGACTAGCGTAGGGGATAATGAGCAGTTCTTC.

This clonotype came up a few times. The CDR3 spells CASSLRPDTQYF. The CDR3 DNA reads as TGTGCCAGCAGCTTACGGCCAGATACGCAGTATTTT. The chain recombines TRBV6-1 with TRBJ2-3; D gene unclear. Germline values: CDR1 MNHNS, CDR2 SASEGT. The CDR3 runs to 12 residues. V lost 6 bases to trimming and J lost 4 bases, with 8 bases between them.

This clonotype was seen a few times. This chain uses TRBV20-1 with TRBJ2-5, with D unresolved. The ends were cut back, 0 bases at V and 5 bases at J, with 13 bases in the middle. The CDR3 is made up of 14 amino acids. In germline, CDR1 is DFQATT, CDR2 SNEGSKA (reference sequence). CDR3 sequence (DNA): TGCAGTGCTAGAGATCTGAGGACCGCGGAGACCCAGTACTTC. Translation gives CSARDLRTAETQYF.

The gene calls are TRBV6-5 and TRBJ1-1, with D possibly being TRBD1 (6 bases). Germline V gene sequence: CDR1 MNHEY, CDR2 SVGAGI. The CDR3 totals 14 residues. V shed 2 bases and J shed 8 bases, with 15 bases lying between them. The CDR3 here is CASSYRGQGTEAFF. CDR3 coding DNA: TGTGCCAGCAGTTACAGAGGCCAGGGGACGGAAGCTTTCTTT.